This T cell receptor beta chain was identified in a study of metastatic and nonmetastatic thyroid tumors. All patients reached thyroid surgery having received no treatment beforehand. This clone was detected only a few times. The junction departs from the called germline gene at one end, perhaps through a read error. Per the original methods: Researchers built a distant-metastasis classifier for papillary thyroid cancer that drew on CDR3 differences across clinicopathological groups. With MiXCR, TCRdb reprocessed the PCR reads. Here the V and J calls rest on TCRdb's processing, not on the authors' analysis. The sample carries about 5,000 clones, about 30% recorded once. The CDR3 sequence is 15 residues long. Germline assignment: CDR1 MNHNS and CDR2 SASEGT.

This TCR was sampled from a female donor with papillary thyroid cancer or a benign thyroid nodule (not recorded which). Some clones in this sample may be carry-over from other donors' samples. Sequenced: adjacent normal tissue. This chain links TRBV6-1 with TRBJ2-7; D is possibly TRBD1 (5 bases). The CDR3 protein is CASSLTASLGYEQYF. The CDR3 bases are TGCGCCAGCAGCCTGACAGCTAGTTTAGGCTACGAGCAGTACTTC.